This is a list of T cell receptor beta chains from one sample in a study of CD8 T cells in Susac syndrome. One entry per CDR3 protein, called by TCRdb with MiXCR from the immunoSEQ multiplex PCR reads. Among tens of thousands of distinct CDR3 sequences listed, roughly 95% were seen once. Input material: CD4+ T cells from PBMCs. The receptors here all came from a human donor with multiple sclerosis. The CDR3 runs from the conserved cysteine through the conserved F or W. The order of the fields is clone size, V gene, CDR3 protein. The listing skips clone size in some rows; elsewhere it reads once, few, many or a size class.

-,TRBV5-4,CASSLYVSSRNEQFF
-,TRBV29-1,CSVEDQRVEGVRNYGYTF
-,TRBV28,CASSSGQGRRAQHF
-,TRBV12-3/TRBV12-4,CASSLFLTNEQFF
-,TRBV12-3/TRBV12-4,CASSLSGRDTQYF
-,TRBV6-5,CASSPGTGGRETQYF
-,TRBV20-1,CSARDLGNQYEQYF
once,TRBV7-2,CASSSRVAGTQYF
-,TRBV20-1,CSARDPSGVNNEQFF
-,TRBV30,CAWSVQTNTEAFF
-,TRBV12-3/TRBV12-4,CASSTSHSSQPQHF
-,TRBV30,CAWSLDRGYGYTF
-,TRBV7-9,CASSPTSSGGARETQYF
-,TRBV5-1,CASSTGTSGPPLDEQYF
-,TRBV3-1,CASSSRQVRPYEQYF
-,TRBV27,CASSLPGTRQFF
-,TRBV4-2,CASSHRGTDTQYF
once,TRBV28,CASSSAERGLYTQYF